The TCR beta chain under discussion was sequenced for a study of OX40 agonist ivuxolimab in advanced cancers. The overall study: Males comprised roughly four fifths of the group, whose mean age was about 62 years (range roughly 20 to 90).

On this clone itself: Its antigen is unidentified.

Libraries were prepared by immunoSEQ multiplex PCR; TCRdb keeps only in-frame clonotypes and omits some of them. The data contain about 64,000 clones, approximately 78% of them singletons. General study points: Near-lowest levels of clonal expansion characterized partial responders at 0.1-3.0 mg/kg.

The V and J ends lost 5 bases and 8 bases respectively, with 13 bases between them. Germline CDR1 is SEHNR and CDR2 is FQNEAQ (reference sequence). The CDR3 covers 13 residues. The sequenced sample was CD4+ or CD8+ T cells sorted from blood, obtained in a trial of the OX40 agonist ivuxolimab. The chain recombines TRBV7-9 with TRBJ2-1, with a weak D call TRBD2 (5 bases). The source of this sequence is an adult with an advanced solid tumor such as melanoma, head and neck, liver or kidney cancer. CDR3 loop: CASSPESGYEQFF. CDR3 bases: TGTGCCAGCAGCCCCGAATCGGGGTATGAGCAGTTCTTC.